This T cell receptor (beta chain) was identified in a study of blood T cell repertoires in COVID-19. Looking at the study overall: PBMCs, B-cell-depleted T cells, or T cells were the source of the cDNA or gDNA that made up the material.

Germline lookup yields CDR1 SQVTM and CDR2 ANQGSEA. This CDR3 has 13 residues. With 6 bases clipped from V and 1 base from J, the junction kept 2 bases outside the gene matches. Only a few counts were recorded for this clone. Other DNA sequences in the sample encode the same CDR3. Original processing methods: Nucleated cell number was recorded as an estimate derived from reference gene primer amplification. Assay used: immunoSEQ multiplex PCR; TCRdb lists only in-frame clones, some missing. V, J and clone size are taken as reported in that table, and D and trimming were inferred from the DNA itself. The sample lists 85,000 to 120,000 clones; about nine tenths were seen once.

This TCR was sampled from a woman in her 50s with COVID-19, enrolled during active disease. J is TRBJ1-3 and V is TRBV29-1, with 8 bases aligning to TRBD1. Sample: peripheral blood. The CDR3 protein is CSVRQGSGNTIYF. CDR3 sequence (DNA): TGCAGCGTCCGACAGGGGTCTGGAAACACCATATATTTT.